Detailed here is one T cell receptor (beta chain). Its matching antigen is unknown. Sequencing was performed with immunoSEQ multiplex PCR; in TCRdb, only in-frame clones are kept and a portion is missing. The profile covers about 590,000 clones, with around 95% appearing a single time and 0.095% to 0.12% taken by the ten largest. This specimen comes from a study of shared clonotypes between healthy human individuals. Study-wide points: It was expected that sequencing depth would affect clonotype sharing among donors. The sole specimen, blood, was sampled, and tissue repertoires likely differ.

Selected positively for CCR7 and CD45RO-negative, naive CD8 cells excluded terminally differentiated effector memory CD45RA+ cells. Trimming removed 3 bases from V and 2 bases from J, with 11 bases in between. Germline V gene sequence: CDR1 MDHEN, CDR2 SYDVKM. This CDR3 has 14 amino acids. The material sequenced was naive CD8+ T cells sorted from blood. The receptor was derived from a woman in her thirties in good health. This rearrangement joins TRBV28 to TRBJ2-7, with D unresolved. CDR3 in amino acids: CASSLWGGAYEQYF. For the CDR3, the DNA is TGTGCCAGCAGTTTGTGGGGTGGGGCCTACGAGCAGTACTTC.